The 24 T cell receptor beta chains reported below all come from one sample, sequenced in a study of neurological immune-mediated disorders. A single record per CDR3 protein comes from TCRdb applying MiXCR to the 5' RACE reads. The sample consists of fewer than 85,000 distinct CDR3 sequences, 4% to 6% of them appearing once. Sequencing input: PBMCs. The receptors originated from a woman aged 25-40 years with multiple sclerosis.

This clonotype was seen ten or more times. The CDR3 region has the DNA TGCAGTGCTAGAGCCTCAGGGAGCAATCAGCCCCAGCATTTT. It codes for CSARASGSNQPQHF. This rearrangement joins TRBV20-1 to TRBJ1-5; weak D call: TRBD1 (5 bases). The CDR3 sequence is 14 residues long. Between the trimmed V and J ends, which lost 1 base and 1 base, there was a span of 8 bases. From germline, CDR1 is DFQATT and CDR2 SNEGSKA (reference sequence).

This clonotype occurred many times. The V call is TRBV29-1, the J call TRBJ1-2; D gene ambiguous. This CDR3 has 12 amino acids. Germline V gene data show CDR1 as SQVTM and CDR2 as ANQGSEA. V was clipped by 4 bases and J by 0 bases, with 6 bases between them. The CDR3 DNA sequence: TGCAGCGTTGGGCCATCTAACTATGGCTACACCTTC. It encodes CSVGPSNYGYTF.

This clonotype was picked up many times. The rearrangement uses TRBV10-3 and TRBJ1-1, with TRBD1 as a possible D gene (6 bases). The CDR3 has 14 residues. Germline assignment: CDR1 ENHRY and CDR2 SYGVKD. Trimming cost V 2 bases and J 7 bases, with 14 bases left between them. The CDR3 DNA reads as TGTGCCATCAGTGAGAGGGGGGGCAGTGGTGAAGCTTTCTTT. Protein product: CAISERGGSGEAFF.

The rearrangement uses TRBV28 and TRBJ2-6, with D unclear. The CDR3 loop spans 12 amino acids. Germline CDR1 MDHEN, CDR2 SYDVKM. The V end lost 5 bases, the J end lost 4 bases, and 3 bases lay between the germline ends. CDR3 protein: CASSTGANVLTF. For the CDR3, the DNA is TGTGCCAGCAGTACAGGGGCCAACGTCCTGACTTTC.

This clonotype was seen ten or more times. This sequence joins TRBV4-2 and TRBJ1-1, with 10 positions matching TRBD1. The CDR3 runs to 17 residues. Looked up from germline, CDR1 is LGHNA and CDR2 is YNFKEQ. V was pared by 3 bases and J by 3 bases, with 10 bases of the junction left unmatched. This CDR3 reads CASSHLTTGGTYTEAFF. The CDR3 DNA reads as TGTGCCAGCAGCCACCTCACGACAGGGGGCACATACACTGAAGCTTTCTTT.

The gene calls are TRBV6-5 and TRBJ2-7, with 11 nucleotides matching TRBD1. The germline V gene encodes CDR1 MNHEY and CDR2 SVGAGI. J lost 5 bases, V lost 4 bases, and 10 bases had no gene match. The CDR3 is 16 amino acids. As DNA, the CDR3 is TGTGCCAGCAGTTCTCCATCCGGGACAGGGGGTAACGAGCAGTACTTC. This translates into CASSSPSGTGGNEQYF.

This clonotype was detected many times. CDR3 in DNA: TGCAGTGCTAGATCCGTGGGGATTGAACCCCTCCACTTT. Translating gives CSARSVGIEPLHF. The chain is built from TRBV20-1 and TRBJ1-6; D unresolved. This CDR3 has 13 amino acids. V lost 2 bases to trimming and J lost 12 bases, with 14 bases between them. Germline CDR1 DFQATT, CDR2 SNEGSKA (reference sequence).

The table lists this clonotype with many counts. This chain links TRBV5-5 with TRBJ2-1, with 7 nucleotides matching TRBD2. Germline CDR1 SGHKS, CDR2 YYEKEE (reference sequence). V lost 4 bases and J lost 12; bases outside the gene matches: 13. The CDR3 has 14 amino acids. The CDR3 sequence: CASSPHLGSGTQFF. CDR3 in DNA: TGTGCCAGCAGCCCCCATTTGGGGAGCGGGACGCAGTTCTTC.

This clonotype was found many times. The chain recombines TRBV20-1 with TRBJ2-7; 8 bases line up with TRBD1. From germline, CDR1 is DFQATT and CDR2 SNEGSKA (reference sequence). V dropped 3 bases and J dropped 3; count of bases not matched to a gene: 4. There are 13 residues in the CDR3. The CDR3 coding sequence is TGCAGTGCTAGTAGGACAGGGAACTACGAGCAGTACTTC. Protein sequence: CSASRTGNYEQYF.

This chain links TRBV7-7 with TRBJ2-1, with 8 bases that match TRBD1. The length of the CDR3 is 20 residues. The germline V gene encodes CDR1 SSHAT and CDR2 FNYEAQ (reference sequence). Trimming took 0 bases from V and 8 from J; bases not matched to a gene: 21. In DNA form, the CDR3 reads TGTGCCAGCAGCTTAGCGTTACAGGGGGACTCTCGACAACCCATCGATGAGCAGTTCTTC. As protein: CASSLALQGDSRQPIDEQFF.

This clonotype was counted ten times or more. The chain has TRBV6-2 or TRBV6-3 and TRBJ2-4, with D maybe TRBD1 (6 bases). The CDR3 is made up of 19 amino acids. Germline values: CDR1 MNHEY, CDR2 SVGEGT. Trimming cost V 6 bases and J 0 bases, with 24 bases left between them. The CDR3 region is CASRPRTAGGVGAKNIQYF. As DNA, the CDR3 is TGTGCCAGCAGACCAAGGACAGCAGGAGGAGTGGGAGCCAAAAACATTCAGTACTTC.

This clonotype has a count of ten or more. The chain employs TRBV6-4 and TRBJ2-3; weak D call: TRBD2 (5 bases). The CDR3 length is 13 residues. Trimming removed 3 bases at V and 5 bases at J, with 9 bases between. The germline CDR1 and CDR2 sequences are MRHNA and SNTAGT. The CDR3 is CASSERAEDTQYF. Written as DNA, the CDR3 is TGTGCCAGCAGTGAGAGAGCGGAAGATACGCAGTATTTT.

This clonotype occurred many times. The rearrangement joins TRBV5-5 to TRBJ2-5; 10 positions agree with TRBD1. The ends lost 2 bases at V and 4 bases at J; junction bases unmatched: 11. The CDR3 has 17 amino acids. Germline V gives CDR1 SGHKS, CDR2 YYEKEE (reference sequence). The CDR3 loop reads CASSFQSGTGVRETQYF. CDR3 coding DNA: TGTGCCAGCAGCTTCCAATCCGGGACAGGGGTCCGAGAGACCCAGTACTTC.

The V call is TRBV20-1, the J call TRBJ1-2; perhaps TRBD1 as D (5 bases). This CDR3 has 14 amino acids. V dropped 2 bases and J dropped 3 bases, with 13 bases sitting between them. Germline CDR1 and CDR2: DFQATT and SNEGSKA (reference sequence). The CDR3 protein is CSARPQGRDYGYTF. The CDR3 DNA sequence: TGCAGTGCTAGACCCCAGGGAAGGGACTATGGCTACACCTTC.

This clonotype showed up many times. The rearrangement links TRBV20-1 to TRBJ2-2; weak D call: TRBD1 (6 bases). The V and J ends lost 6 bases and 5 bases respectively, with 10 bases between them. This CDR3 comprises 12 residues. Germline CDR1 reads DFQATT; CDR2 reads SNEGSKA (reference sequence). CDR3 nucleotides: TGCAGTGCGGAACAGGGAACCGGGGAGCTGTTTTTT. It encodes CSAEQGTGELFF.

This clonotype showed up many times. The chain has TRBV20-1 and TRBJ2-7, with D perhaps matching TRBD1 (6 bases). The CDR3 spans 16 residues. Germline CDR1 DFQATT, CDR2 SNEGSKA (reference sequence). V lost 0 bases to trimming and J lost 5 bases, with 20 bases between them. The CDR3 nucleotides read TGCAGTGCTAGAGACCGACAAAACCAGGGGACGGACGAGCAGTACTTC. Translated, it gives CSARDRQNQGTDEQYF.

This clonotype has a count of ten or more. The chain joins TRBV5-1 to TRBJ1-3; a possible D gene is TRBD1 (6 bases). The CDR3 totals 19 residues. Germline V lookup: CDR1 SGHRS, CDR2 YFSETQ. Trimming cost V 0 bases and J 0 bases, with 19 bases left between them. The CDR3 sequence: CASSLGSWGLGASGNTIYF. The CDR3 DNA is TGCGCCAGCAGCTTGGGATCGTGGGGCCTGGGGGCCTCTGGAAACACCATATATTTT.

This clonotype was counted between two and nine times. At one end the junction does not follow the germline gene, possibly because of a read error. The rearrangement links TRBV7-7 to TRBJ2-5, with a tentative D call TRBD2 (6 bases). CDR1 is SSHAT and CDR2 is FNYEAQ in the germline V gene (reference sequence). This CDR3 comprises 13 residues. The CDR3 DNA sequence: TGTGCCAGCAGCTCCGGGAGTGGGGAGAACCAGTACTTC. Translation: CASSSGSGENQYF.

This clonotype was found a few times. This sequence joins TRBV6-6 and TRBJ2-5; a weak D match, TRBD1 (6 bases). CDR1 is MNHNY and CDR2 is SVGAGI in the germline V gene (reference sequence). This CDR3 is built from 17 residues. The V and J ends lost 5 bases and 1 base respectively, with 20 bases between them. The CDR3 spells CASSHPGQFKIQETQYF. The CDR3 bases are TGTGCCAGCAGTCACCCCGGACAGTTTAAGATCCAAGAGACCCAGTACTTC.

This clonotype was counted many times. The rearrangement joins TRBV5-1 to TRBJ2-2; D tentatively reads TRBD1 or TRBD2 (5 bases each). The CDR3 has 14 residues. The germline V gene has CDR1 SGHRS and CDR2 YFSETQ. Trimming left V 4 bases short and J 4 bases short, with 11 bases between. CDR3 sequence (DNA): TGCGCCAGCAGCCTGCTAGGGACCACCGGGGAGCTGTTTTTT. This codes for CASSLLGTTGELFF.

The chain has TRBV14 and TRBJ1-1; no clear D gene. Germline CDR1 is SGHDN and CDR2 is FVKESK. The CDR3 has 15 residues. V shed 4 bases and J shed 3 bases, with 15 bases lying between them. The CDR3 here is CASSPYQTGYTEAFF. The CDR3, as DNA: TGTGCCAGCAGCCCCTATCAGACCGGGTACACTGAAGCTTTCTTT.

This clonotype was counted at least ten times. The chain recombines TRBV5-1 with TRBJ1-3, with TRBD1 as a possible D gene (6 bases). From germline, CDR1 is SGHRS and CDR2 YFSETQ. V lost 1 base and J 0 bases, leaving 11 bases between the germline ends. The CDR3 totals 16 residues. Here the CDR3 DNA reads TGCGCCAGCAGCTTGAATCAGGGGTTCTCTGGAAACACCATATATTTT. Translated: CASSLNQGFSGNTIYF. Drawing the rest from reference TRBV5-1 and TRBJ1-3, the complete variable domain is KAGVTQTPRYLIKTRGQQVTLSCSPISGHRSVSWYQQTPGQGLQFLFEYFSETQRNKGNFPGRFSGRQFSNSRSEMNVSTLELGDSALYLCASSLNQGFSGNTIYFGEGSWLTVV.

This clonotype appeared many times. CDR3 sequence: CASSLDRETQYF. In nucleotides, the CDR3 is TGCGCCAGCAGCTTGGACCGAGAGACCCAGTACTTC. The rearrangement uses TRBV5-1 and TRBJ2-5; no clear D. This CDR3 comprises 12 residues. V lost 0 bases and J lost 4, with 4 bases in between. Germline V gene sequence: CDR1 SGHRS, CDR2 YFSETQ.

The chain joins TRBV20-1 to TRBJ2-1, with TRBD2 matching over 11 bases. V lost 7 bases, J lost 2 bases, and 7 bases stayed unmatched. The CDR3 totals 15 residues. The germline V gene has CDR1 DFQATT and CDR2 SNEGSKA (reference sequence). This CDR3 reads CSVPSGRYAYNEQFF. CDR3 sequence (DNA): TGCAGTGTGCCTAGCGGGAGGTACGCCTACAATGAGCAGTTCTTC.